This T cell receptor beta chain appears in the sequencing data of a study of identical twins. Study-wide findings and caveats: Out-of-frame alpha sequences shared by twins were enriched for low generation probability.

Among all donors, each was a healthy Caucasian. This clonotype came up a few times. Its antigen is undetermined. One entry per CDR3 protein results from TCRdb running MiXCR on the 5' RACE reads. This sample has 1.5 million to 2 million distinct CDR3 sequences, with around 29% found just once. Germline-derived CDR1 and CDR2 are SGHTA and FQGNSA. This CDR3 contains 15 residues. V lost 1 base and J 8 bases, leaving 16 bases between the germline ends. Material for sequencing was cord blood. This TCR was recovered from a newborn girl in good health. The rearrangement joins TRBV7-2 to TRBJ2-3; D is possibly TRBD2 (6 bases). For the CDR3, the DNA is TGTGCCAGCAGCTTAGGGGGCTTAGCGGCGGGTACGCAGTATTTT. This codes for CASSLGGLAAGTQYF.